The T cell receptor beta chain under discussion was sequenced for a study of T cell responses to AZD1222 COVID-19 vaccine. Study observations and caveats: Spike-wide coverage was observed for vaccine-associated CD4 TCRs, with dominant responses at 160-218 and 743-854.

Sequencing used immunoSEQ multiplex PCR; TCRdb keeps in-frame clones, though not all of them. Here the sample spans under 150,000 clones, 93% being singletons. Remarks on this clone: Antigen unknown.

Germline values: CDR1 MDHEN, CDR2 SYDVKM. The CDR3 is 14 residues long. The V and J ends lost 7 bases and 0 bases respectively, with 13 bases between them. This sequence was found in an adult in good health. The starting material was peripheral blood, obtained on day 0 of AZD1222 vaccination. The rearrangement uses TRBV28 and TRBJ2-7, with D uncertain. The CDR3 DNA sequence: TGTGCCAGCAAATTAGCTGTAAGCTCCTACGAGCAGTACTTC. Its protein is CASKLAVSSYEQYF.